The 31 T cell receptor beta chains below all came from one sample that was sequenced in a study of T cells after yellow fever vaccination. TCRdb reprocessed the 5' RACE reads with MiXCR, giving one entry per CDR3 protein. The profile shows 450,000 to 550,000 distinct CDR3 sequences, 20% to 25% of them singletons. The sample was PBMCs, taken roughly 20 days after the first yellow fever vaccination. The receptors were gathered from a man between 18 and 29 years old who received the YFV17D yellow fever vaccine.

The rearrangement uses TRBV7-2 and TRBJ1-1; D is ambiguous. The CDR3 length is 13 residues. From germline, CDR1 is SGHTA and CDR2 FQGNSA. The V gene lost 3 bases and the J gene lost 4 bases, with 9 bases spanning the gap. The CDR3 DNA reads TGTGCCAGCAGCTTCGCCGGATCCACTGAAGCTTTCTTT. This gives the protein CASSFAGSTEAFF.

The chain links TRBV6-5 to TRBJ2-2; D may be TRBD1 (5 bases). The V end lost 0 bases, the J end lost 2 bases, and 7 bases lay between the germline ends. Germline-derived CDR1 and CDR2 are MNHEY and SVGAGI. The CDR3 runs 15 residues. As DNA, the CDR3 is TGTGCCAGCAGTTACTCGGGGCATAACACCGGGGAGCTGTTTTTT. Residues: CASSYSGHNTGELFF.

This clonotype was seen only a few times. The chain joins TRBV12-3 or TRBV12-4 to TRBJ1-6; D gene ambiguous. CDR3 size: 14 residues. Trimming cost V 3 bases and J 8 bases, with 11 bases left between them. For the CDR3, the DNA is TGTGCCAGCAGTTTGCGGGCCTGGGATTCACCCCTCCACTTT. This sequence encodes CASSLRAWDSPLHF.

A few counts support this clonotype. The V call is TRBV7-9, the J call TRBJ1-4, with a weak D call TRBD1 (6 bases). The CDR3 consists of 15 residues. V was trimmed by 4 bases and J by 6 bases, leaving 15 bases between them. Germline V gene sequence: CDR1 SEHNR, CDR2 FQNEAQ (reference sequence). The CDR3 nucleotides read TGTGCCAGCAGCTATGGACAGACCGAAGATGAAAAACTGTTTTTT. Translation: CASSYGQTEDEKLFF. Filled out from reference TRBV7-9 and TRBJ1-4, the complete variable domain reads DTGVSQNPRHKITKRGQNVTFRCDPISEHNRLYWYRQTLGQGPEFLTYFQNEAQLEKSRLLSDRFSAERPKGSFSTLEIQRTEQGDSAMYLCASSYGQTEDEKLFFGSGTQLSVL.

This clonotype was seen more than once but under ten times. CDR3 loop: CASSSSTGRSLEQYV. CDR3 DNA sequence: TGTGCCAGCAGTTCCTCGACAGGGCGCTCCCTCGAGCAGTACGTC. The chain joins TRBV28 to TRBJ2-7, with TRBD1 identical over 7 bases. The V gene's germline CDR1 is MDHEN and CDR2 SYDVKM. With 4 bases clipped from V and 6 bases from J, the junction kept 12 bases outside the gene matches. This CDR3 is built from 15 residues.

The rearrangement uses TRBV20-1 and TRBJ1-6; D remains ambiguous. Germline CDR1 DFQATT, CDR2 SNEGSKA (reference sequence). V was pared by 3 bases and J by 7 bases, with 10 bases between. The CDR3 length is 13 residues. The CDR3: CSASEGRNSPLHF. As DNA, the CDR3 is TGCAGTGCTAGCGAAGGGAGGAATTCACCCCTCCACTTT.

CDR3 in amino acids: CASSLDRTQSYEQYF. As DNA, the CDR3 is TGTGCCAGCAGCTTAGACAGGACACAAAGCTACGAGCAGTACTTC. The chain employs TRBV7-2 and TRBJ2-7; TRBD1 is a possible D gene (5 bases). The germline CDR1 and CDR2 sequences are SGHTA and FQGNSA. The V end lost 1 base, the J end lost 3 bases, and 13 bases lay between the germline ends. The CDR3 length is 15 residues.

The V and J genes are TRBV7-9 and TRBJ1-4, with D possibly being TRBD1 (5 bases). The CDR3 covers 12 residues. CDR1 is SEHNR, CDR2 FQNEAQ, per germline (reference sequence). Deletions cut 6 bases from V and 7 bases from J, with 9 bases between. CDR3 protein: CASRADSEKLFF. The DNA for the CDR3 is TGTGCCAGCAGAGCAGACAGTGAAAAACTGTTTTTT.

This clonotype was counted only a few times. The chain couples TRBV10-2 to TRBJ2-7, with D unclear. There are 14 residues in the CDR3. Between the trimmed V and J ends, which lost 0 bases and 9 bases, there was a span of 15 bases. Germline lookup yields CDR1 WSHSY and CDR2 SAAADI. CDR3 DNA sequence: TGCGCCAGCAGTGAGTCGATCGGTTTCTGGGGGCAGTACTTC. Translating it yields CASSESIGFWGQYF.

There are many counts of this clonotype. The rearrangement joins TRBV5-1 to TRBJ2-1, with 8 bases identical to TRBD2. CDR1 is SGHRS, CDR2 YFSETQ, per germline. V lost 4 bases to trimming and J lost 5 bases; unmatched junction nucleotides: 5. The CDR3 sequence is 14 residues long. The CDR3 DNA follows: TGCGCCAGCAGCCCGAGCGGGAGCAACAATGAGCAGTTCTTC. Translated, it gives CASSPSGSNNEQFF.

There are a few counts of this clonotype. The chain uses TRBV10-3 and TRBJ2-1; tentatively, D is TRBD1 (6 bases). Trimming took 4 bases from V and 8 from J, leaving 15 bases between them. Per the germline V gene, CDR1 is ENHRY and CDR2 is SYGVKD. CDR3 size: 14 residues. The CDR3 nucleotides are TGTGCCATCAGTGGGCCTCAGGGGCTGGATGAGCAGTTCTTC. Encoded protein: CAISGPQGLDEQFF.

This clonotype appeared a few times. The chain joins TRBV21-1 to TRBJ2-1; TRBD1, the table's D call, was not compared with the DNA. TRBV21-1 is tagged as a pseudogene. This CDR3 has 16 residues. CDR3: CASSKHRDSPYNEQFF. As DNA, the CDR3 is TGTGCCAGCAGCAAACACCGGGACAGCCCCTACAATGAGCAGTTCTTC.

The V and J genes are TRBV20-1 and TRBJ1-5; D gene uncertain. Germline V CDR1 and CDR2: DFQATT, SNEGSKA (reference sequence). V dropped 2 bases and J dropped 5 bases, with 10 bases sitting between them. The CDR3 extends over 13 amino acids. The CDR3 coding sequence is TGCAGTGCTAGAAGGGCGGGTTATCAGCCCCAGCATTTT. It specifies CSARRAGYQPQHF.

This chain joins TRBV14 and TRBJ1-2; tentative D call: TRBD1 (6 bases). Trimming cost V 0 bases and J 6 bases, with 20 bases left between them. This CDR3 has 17 amino acids. The germline CDR1 and CDR2 sequences are SGHDN and FVKESK. DNA of the CDR3: TGTGCCAGCAGCCAAGAGGGGGGGACACTACCTGTGGATGGCTACACCTTC. It yields the protein CASSQEGGTLPVDGYTF.

The chain uses TRBV5-1 and TRBJ2-3, with a tentative D call TRBD1 (6 bases). V was cut by 0 bases and J by 3 bases, with 17 bases left in between. This CDR3 comprises 17 residues. Germline V CDR1 and CDR2: SGHRS, YFSETQ. CDR3 amino acids: CASSLGSRGSWTDTQYF. CDR3 DNA sequence: TGCGCCAGCAGCTTGGGTTCAAGGGGGAGCTGGACAGATACGCAGTATTTT.

This chain uses TRBV20-1 with TRBJ1-2, with unresolved D. The V end lost 1 base, the J end lost 0 bases, and 9 bases lay between the germline ends. Germline loops: CDR1 DFQATT, CDR2 SNEGSKA (reference sequence). CDR3 length: 14 residues. CDR3: CSARGGRANYGYTF. In nucleotides, the CDR3 is TGCAGTGCTAGAGGAGGGAGAGCTAACTATGGCTACACCTTC.

This clonotype was recorded a few times. V usage is TRBV11-2 and J usage is TRBJ2-1; TRBD2 might be the D (6 bases). The CDR3 consists of 15 residues. Per the germline V gene, CDR1 is SGHAT and CDR2 is FQNNGV. V gave up 3 bases and J gave up 3 bases, with 12 bases separating them. This CDR3 reads CASSFTSSRYNEQFF. The CDR3 DNA follows: TGTGCCAGCAGCTTTACTAGCTCTCGCTACAATGAGCAGTTCTTC.

This clonotype was observed a handful of times. The rearrangement links TRBV18 to TRBJ2-1; TRBD2 agrees at 11 bases. The V and J ends lost 0 bases and 6 bases, in that order; junction bases with no gene match: 1. Germline CDR1 reads KGHSH; CDR2 reads LQKENI. CDR3 length: 15 residues. DNA for the CDR3: TGTGCCAGCTCACCACCGGGACTAGCGGTCAATGAGCAGTTCTTC. As protein: CASSPPGLAVNEQFF.

The genes are TRBV4-2 and TRBJ1-5; the D gene is possibly TRBD1 (5 bases). The CDR3 extends over 15 amino acids. Germline loops: CDR1 LGHNA, CDR2 YNFKEQ. With 0 bases removed from V and 2 bases from J, the gap between germline ends came to 8 bases. This CDR3 reads CASSQDGAGNQPQHF. The CDR3 coding sequence is TGTGCCAGCAGCCAAGATGGGGCGGGCAATCAGCCCCAGCATTTT.

This clonotype has only one observation. This chain links TRBV20-1 with TRBJ1-2; the D gene is possibly TRBD1 (6 bases). There are 12 residues in the CDR3. V was trimmed by 4 bases and J by 8 bases, leaving 14 bases between them. Germline CDR1 is DFQATT and CDR2 is SNEGSKA (reference sequence). The DNA for the CDR3 is TGCAGTGCTACTTTAAGTCAGGGGGGCTACACCTTC. It specifies CSATLSQGGYTF.

The V and J genes are TRBV11-2 and TRBJ2-3, with D possibly TRBD2 on 6 matching bases. CDR1 SGHAT and CDR2 FQNNGV come from the germline V gene. V was cut by 0 bases and J by 4 bases, with 11 bases left in between. This CDR3 has 15 amino acids. Written as DNA, the CDR3 is TGTGCCAGCAGCTTAGACCCCGGGAGTCCAGATACGCAGTATTTT. Protein: CASSLDPGSPDTQYF.

This clonotype was recorded a few times. The chain recombines TRBV5-1 with TRBJ1-1; no clear D. V dropped 0 bases and J dropped 7 bases, with 16 bases sitting between them. CDR1 SGHRS and CDR2 YFSETQ come from the germline V gene. The CDR3 covers 15 residues. The CDR3 DNA reads TGCGCCAGCAGCTTGGCGGGTGTGAGTCGGAGTGAAGCTTTCTTT. This encodes CASSLAGVSRSEAFF.

The chain recombines TRBV19 with TRBJ2-5; D is unresolved. Deletions cut 4 bases from V and 5 bases from J, with 11 bases between. This CDR3 spans 13 amino acids. CDR1 and CDR2 from the germline V gene are LNHDA and SQIVND (reference sequence). CDR3: CASSNKAAETQYF. CDR3 coding DNA: TGTGCCAGTAGTAACAAAGCCGCGGAGACCCAGTACTTC.

V usage is TRBV2 and J usage is TRBJ1-1; D remains unclear. The CDR3 runs to 12 residues. The germline V and J ends were trimmed by 11 bases and 4 bases, with 14 bases remaining between them. Germline V gene data show CDR1 as SNHLY and CDR2 as FYNNEI. Here the CDR3 reads CAFSYGFTEAFF. DNA for the CDR3: TGTGCCTTCAGCTATGGTTTCACTGAAGCTTTCTTT.

CDR3 sequence reads: CASSLFPGGNTGELFF. The CDR3 nucleotides are TGTGCCAGCAGTTTATTCCCAGGGGGGAACACCGGGGAGCTGTTTTTT. This chain connects TRBV27 to TRBJ2-2, with 7 bases that match TRBD1. Germline CDR1 is MNHEY and CDR2 is SMNVEV (reference sequence). V dropped 1 base and J dropped 1; count of bases not matched to a gene: 3. The CDR3 has 16 amino acids.

This chain connects TRBV27 to TRBJ2-3, with TRBD1 matching over 8 bases. Germline trimming cut 5 bases from V and 1 base from J; bases unmatched to any gene: 5. The V gene's germline CDR1 is MNHEY and CDR2 SMNVEV (reference sequence). The CDR3 consists of 15 residues. CDR3 residues: CASSRPDRGTDTQYF. The CDR3 DNA is TGTGCCAGCAGTCGCCCGGACAGGGGCACAGATACGCAGTATTTT.

This clonotype came up many times. V usage is TRBV7-3 and J usage is TRBJ1-1; D not resolved. V was shortened by 5 bases and J by 2 bases, with 15 bases between the two germline ends. There are 15 residues in the CDR3. Germline loops: CDR1 SGHTA, CDR2 FQGTGA. In DNA form, the CDR3 reads TGTGCCAGCAGCCACAGTGGCGGCCTTAACACTGAAGCTTTCTTT. Its protein is CASSHSGGLNTEAFF.

This clonotype was found a few times. V gene TRBV11-1 combines with J gene TRBJ2-5, with 10 positions matching TRBD1. Germline CDR1 and CDR2: SGHAT and FQDESV (reference sequence). V shed 7 bases and J 1 base; nucleotides not matched to a gene: 21. This CDR3 has 20 residues. The CDR3 region is CASIEDGQGVIHYGQETQYF. As DNA, the CDR3 is TGTGCCAGCATCGAGGACGGACAGGGGGTTATACATTACGGCCAAGAGACCCAGTACTTC.

The J gene is TRBJ2-1, the V gene TRBV2; TRBD2 matches 13 bases. CDR3 length: 12 amino acids. Germline CDR1 is SNHLY and CDR2 is FYNNEI. The V and J ends lost 6 bases and 15 bases, in that order; junction bases with no gene match: 5. The CDR3 nucleotides read TGTGCCAGCAGCGGGACTAGCGGGGATCGGTTCTTC. Its protein is CASSGTSGDRFF.

This clonotype was seen a few times. The chain uses TRBV12-3 or TRBV12-4 and TRBJ2-4; 8 bases are shared with TRBD2. The V segment lost 2 bases and the J segment 6 bases; nucleotides outside the gene matches: 3. This CDR3 region has 14 residues. CDR3 in amino acids: CASSLRGGGNIQYF. The CDR3 DNA follows: TGTGCCAGCAGTTTACGGGGGGGGGGAAACATTCAGTACTTC.

The chain couples TRBV25-1 to TRBJ1-2; TRBD1 aligns across 9 bases. The CDR3 is 16 amino acids. Germline-derived CDR1 and CDR2 are MGHDK and SYGVNS. Trimming at V came to 3 bases and at J to 4 bases, leaving 9 bases not matched to a gene. The CDR3 DNA reads as TGTGCCAGCAGTGAGGGGGGGACAGGGAAAGGCTATGGCTACACCTTC. Translating it yields CASSEGGTGKGYGYTF.